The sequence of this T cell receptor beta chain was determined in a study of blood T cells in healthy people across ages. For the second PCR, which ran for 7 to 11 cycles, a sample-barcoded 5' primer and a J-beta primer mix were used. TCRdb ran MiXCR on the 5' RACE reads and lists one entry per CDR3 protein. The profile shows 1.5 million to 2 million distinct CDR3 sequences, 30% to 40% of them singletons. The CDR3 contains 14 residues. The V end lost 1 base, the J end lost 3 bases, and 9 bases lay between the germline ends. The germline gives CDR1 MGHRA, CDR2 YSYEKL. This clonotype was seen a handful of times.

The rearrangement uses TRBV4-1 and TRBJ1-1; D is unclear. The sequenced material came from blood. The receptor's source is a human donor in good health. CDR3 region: CASSQGPEYTEAFF. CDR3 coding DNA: TGCGCCAGCAGCCAAGGGCCGGAATACACTGAAGCTTTCTTT.